The 6 T cell receptor beta chains below come from one sample, sequenced in a study of shared clonotypes between healthy human individuals (TCRdb year 2020). Library preparation was by the immunoSEQ multiplex PCR assay. TCRdb obtained this table from immuneACCESS and retained in-frame rearrangements with V and J assigned. These tables miss some clones; where compared with another copy, unresolved V genes account for less than half of the shortfall, and the remainder is unexplained. The sample includes 2.3 million or so clones, with over 90% observed a single time. The ten largest account for 0.3% to 0.4% of the sample. The sequenced sample was naive CD4+ T cells from PBMCs. Interpreted using the paper, the cell subset or site label stands for: CD45RA+ positively selected. These TCRs come from a man between 18 and 29 years old in good health. Some clones in this sample may be carry-over from other donors' samples.

Only a few counts were recorded for this clone. The CDR3 protein is CAWSYEYSNQPQHF. The CDR3 region has the DNA TGTGCCTGGAGTTATGAATATAGCAATCAGCCCCAGCATTTT. The chain uses TRBV30 and TRBJ1-5; D is unresolved. The germline CDR1 and CDR2 sequences are GTSNPN and SVGIG (reference sequence). Trimming pared 2 bases from V and 0 bases from J, leaving 8 bases between. CDR3 length equals 14 residues.

This clone was detected only once. The chain combines TRBV4-1 with TRBJ1-4; D gene ambiguous. V was clipped by 0 bases and J by 10 bases, with 3 bases between them. The germline gives CDR1 MGHRA, CDR2 YSYEKL. The CDR3 has 11 amino acids. The CDR3 loop reads CASSQEGKLFF. CDR3 in DNA: TGCGCCAGCAGCCAAGAGGGAAAACTGTTTTTT.

This rearrangement joins TRBV11-2 to TRBJ2-3; D is perhaps TRBD1 or TRBD2 (5 bases each). CDR1 and CDR2 (germline): SGHAT, FQNNGV. Trimming removed 5 bases from V and 1 base from J, with 16 bases in between. The CDR3 is made up of 16 amino acids. In DNA, the CDR3 is TGTGCCAGCAGCCCAGGGACCACTCACCGCACAGATACGCAGTATTTT. As protein: CASSPGTTHRTDTQYF.

J is TRBJ2-1 and V is TRBV7-2; 11 nucleotides match TRBD2. Germline CDR1 SGHTA, CDR2 FQGNSA. V lost 1 base, J lost 10 bases, and 3 bases stayed unmatched. The CDR3 is 14 residues long. The chain's CDR3 is CASSLGTSGSEQFF. DNA for the CDR3: TGTGCCAGCAGCTTAGGGACTAGCGGGTCGGAGCAGTTCTTC.

The V call is TRBV5-1, the J call TRBJ1-4; perhaps TRBD1 as D (5 bases). This CDR3 has 14 residues. Germline V lookup: CDR1 SGHRS, CDR2 YFSETQ. V lost 7 bases and J 3 bases, leaving 13 bases between the germline ends. CDR3 in DNA: TGCGCCAGCGGTAGAGGGGCATCTAATGAAAAACTGTTTTTT. Translated, it gives CASGRGASNEKLFF.

The CDR3, as DNA: TGTGCCAGCAGCTCCCCGGGACTAATCAGGGATACGCAGTATTTT. The encoded protein is CASSSPGLIRDTQYF. This chain connects TRBV7-2 to TRBJ2-3, with 7 bases lining up with TRBD2. J lost 6 bases, V lost 4 bases, and 10 bases had no gene match. CDR3 length: 15 amino acids. The germline CDR1 and CDR2 sequences are SGHTA and FQGNSA.